The TCR beta chain described here comes from a study of blood T cells in healthy people across ages. Notes on this clonotype: Its antigen is unidentified.

There are 15 residues in the CDR3. The germline V gene has CDR1 SGHRS and CDR2 YFSETQ. Sample-barcoded 5' priming and a J-beta primer mix drove a second PCR of about 6 to 12 cycles. In TCRdb, the 5' RACE reads were re-called with MiXCR into one record per CDR3 protein. The sample has 2 million or so distinct CDR3 sequences, just under 50% seen once. Study conclusions and caveats: Diversity of TCR beta per million T cells declined in a roughly linear way with age.

The chain has TRBV5-1 and TRBJ2-7, with D perhaps matching TRBD2 (6 bases). The end of the DNA fits TRBJ2-5 better, so the J call may be wrong. Material for sequencing was blood. This TCR was sampled from a woman between 35 and 50 years old in good health. The CDR3 here is CASSSNSGEGETQYF. CDR3 DNA sequence: TGCGCCAGCAGCTCTAACTCGGGGGAAGGAGAGACCCAGTACTTC.